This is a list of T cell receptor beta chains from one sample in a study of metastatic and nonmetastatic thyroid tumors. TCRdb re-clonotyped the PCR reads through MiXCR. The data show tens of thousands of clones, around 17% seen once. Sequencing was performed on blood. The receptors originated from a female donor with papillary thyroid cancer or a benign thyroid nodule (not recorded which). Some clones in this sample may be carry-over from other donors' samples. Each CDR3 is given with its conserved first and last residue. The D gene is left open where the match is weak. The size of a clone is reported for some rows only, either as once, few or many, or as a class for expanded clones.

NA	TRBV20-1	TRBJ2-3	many	CSAGRMSTDTQYF	TGCAGTGCTGGACGTATGAGCACAGATACGCAGTATTTT
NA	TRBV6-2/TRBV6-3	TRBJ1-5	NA	CASRVNHAGSYTDTQHF	TGTGCCAGCAGAGTAAATCACGCGGGATCGTACACAGATACGCAGCATTTT
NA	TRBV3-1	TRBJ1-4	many	CASSQTDGKPEELFF	TGTGCCAGCAGCCAGACAGACGGGAAACCTGAAGAACTGTTTTTT
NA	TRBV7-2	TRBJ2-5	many	CASSRPTRAETQYF	TGTGCCAGCAGCCGGCCGACTAGGGCAGAGACCCAGTACTTC
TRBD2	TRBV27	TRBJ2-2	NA	CASSPLAERNTGELFF	TGTGCCAGCAGTCCGCTAGCGGAGAGGAACACCGGGGAGCTGTTTTTT
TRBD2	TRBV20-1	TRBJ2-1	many	CSARDRAGANWNEQFF	TGCAGTGCTAGAGACCGAGCGGGAGCTAATTGGAATGAGCAGTTCTTC
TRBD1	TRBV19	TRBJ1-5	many	CASSIGQGGNQPQHF	TGTGCCAGTAGTATTGGACAGGGGGGCAATCAGCCCCAGCATTTT
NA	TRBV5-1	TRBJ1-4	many	CASSRRRGEFDEKLFF	TGCGCCAGCAGCCGCAGGCGTGGTGAATTCGATGAAAAACTGTTTTTT
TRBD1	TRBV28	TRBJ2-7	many	CASSFRGYTSYEQYF	TGTGCCAGCAGTTTCAGGGGGTATACGTCCTACGAGCAGTACTTC
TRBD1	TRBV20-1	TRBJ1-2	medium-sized	CSARQGANYGYTF	TGCAGTGCGCGACAGGGGGCTAACTATGGCTACACCTTC